This TCR beta chain was identified during a study of PD-1 and CTLA-4 blockade in melanoma. CDR1 is SGHAT and CDR2 is FQNNGV in the germline V gene. V was cut by 7 bases and J by 5 bases, with 7 bases left in between. CDR3 length equals 11 residues. TCRdb's table, derived via immunoSEQ multiplex PCR, lists solely in-frame clones and lacks some. The sample comprises 15,000 to 20,000 clones, roughly two thirds of which are singletons, and roughly 15% rests with the top ten. The sequences come from CD8+ T cells from peripheral blood, collected before anti-PD-1 treatment. This sequence joins TRBV11-2 and TRBJ2-3; the D is unclear. This sequence was found in a human donor with melanoma. The CDR3 protein is CASNHLDTQYF. CDR3 nucleotides: TGTGCCAGCAACCACCTAGATACGCAGTATTTT.